What follows is one TCR beta chain and its context. Produced via immunoSEQ multiplex PCR; TCRdb's table is partial and in-frame only. The data show roughly 2,500,000 clones, under 95% seen once. The CDR3 totals 18 residues. Germline trimming cut 1 base from V and 6 bases from J; bases unmatched to any gene: 11. Per the germline V gene, CDR1 is SGHTA and CDR2 is FQGTGA. This specimen belongs to a study of shared clonotypes between healthy human individuals. The sequenced material came from naive CD4+ T cells from PBMCs. The subset: CD45RA+ positively selected. This TCR was sampled from a man younger than 35 in good health. Some clones in this sample may be carry-over from other donors' samples. The chain recombines TRBV7-3 with TRBJ2-2; 10 nucleotides align to TRBD2. The CDR3: CASSLIPSSGGGPGELFF. CDR3 bases: TGTGCCAGCAGCTTAATCCCCTCTAGCGGGGGCGGGCCCGGGGAGCTGTTTTTT.